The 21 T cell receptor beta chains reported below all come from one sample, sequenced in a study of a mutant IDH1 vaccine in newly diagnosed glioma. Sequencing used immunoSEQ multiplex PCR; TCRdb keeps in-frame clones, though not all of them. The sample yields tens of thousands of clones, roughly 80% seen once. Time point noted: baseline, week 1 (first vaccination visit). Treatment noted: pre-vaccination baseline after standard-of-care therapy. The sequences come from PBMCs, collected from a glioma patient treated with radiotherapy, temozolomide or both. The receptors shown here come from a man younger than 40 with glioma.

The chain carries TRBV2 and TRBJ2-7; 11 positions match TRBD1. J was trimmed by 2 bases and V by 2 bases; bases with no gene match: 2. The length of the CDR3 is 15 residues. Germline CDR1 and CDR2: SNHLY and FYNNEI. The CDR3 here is CASSELGQGAYEQYF. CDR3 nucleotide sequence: TGTGCCAGCAGTGAACTGGGACAGGGGGCCTACGAGCAGTACTTC.

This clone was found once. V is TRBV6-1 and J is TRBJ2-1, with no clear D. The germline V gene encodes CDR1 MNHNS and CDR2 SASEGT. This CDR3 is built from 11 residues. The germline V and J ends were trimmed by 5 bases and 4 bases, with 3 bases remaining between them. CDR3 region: CASSIYNEQFF. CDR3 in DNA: TGTGCCAGCAGTATATACAATGAGCAGTTCTTC.

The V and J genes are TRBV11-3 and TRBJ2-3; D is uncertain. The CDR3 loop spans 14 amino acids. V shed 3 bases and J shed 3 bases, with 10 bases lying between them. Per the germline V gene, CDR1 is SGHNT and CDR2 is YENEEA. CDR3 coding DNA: TGTGCCAGCAGCTTGGGTGAGCCAACAGATACGCAGTATTTT. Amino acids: CASSLGEPTDTQYF.

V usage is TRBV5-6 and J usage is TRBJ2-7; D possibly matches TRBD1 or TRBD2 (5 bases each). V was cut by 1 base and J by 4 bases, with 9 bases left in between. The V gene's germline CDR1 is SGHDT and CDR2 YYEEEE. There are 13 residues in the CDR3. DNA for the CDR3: TGTGCCAGCAGCTTGACAGGACTTTACGAGCAGTACTTC. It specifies CASSLTGLYEQYF. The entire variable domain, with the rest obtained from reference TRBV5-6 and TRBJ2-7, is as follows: DAGVTQSPTHLIKTRGQQVTLRCSPKSGHDTVSWYQQALGQGPQFIFQYYEEEERQRGNFPDRFSGHQFPNYSSELNVNALLLGDSALYLCASSLTGLYEQYFGPGTRLTVT.

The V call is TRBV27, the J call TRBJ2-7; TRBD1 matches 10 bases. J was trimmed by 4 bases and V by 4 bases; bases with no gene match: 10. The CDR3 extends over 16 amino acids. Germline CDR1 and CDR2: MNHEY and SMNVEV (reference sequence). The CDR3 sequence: CASSSPDRGLFYEQYF. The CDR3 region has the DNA TGTGCCAGCAGTTCCCCCGACAGGGGGCTTTTTTACGAGCAGTACTTC.

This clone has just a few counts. The CDR3 reads CASSPGRDSPLHF. CDR3 DNA: TGTGCCAGCAGTCCAGGGCGAGATTCACCCCTCCACTTT. This sequence joins TRBV2 and TRBJ1-6, with D possibly TRBD1 on 5 matching bases. Germline V gene sequence: CDR1 SNHLY, CDR2 FYNNEI. This CDR3 is 13 amino acids long. Trimming stripped 5 bases from V and 8 bases from J, with 10 bases between.

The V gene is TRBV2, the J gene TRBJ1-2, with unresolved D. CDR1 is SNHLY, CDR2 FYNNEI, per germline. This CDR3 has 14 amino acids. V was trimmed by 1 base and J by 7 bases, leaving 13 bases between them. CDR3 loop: CASSEGFGERGYTF. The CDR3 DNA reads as TGTGCCAGCAGTGAAGGGTTTGGGGAGCGTGGCTACACCTTC. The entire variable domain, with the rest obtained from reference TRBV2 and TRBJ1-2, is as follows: EPEVTQTPSHQVTQMGQEVILRCVPISNHLYFYWYRQILGQKVEFLVSFYNNEISEKSEIFDDQFSVERPDGSNFTLKIRSTKLEDSAMYFCASSEGFGERGYTFGSGTRLTVV.

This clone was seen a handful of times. The chain's CDR3 is CASSQGASSYNSPLHF. The CDR3 DNA is TGCGCCAGCAGCCAAGGGGCGAGCTCCTATAATTCACCCCTCCACTTT. The chain has TRBV4-3 and TRBJ1-6; no clear D. Germline loops: CDR1 LGHNA, CDR2 YSLEER. This CDR3 comprises 16 residues. With 1 base removed from V and 0 bases from J, the gap between germline ends came to 7 bases.

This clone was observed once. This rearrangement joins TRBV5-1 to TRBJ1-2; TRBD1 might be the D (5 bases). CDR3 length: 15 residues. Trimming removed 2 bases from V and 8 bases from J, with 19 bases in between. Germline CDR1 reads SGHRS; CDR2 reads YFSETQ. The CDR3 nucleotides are TGCGCCAGCAGCTTTGGACCGGGGACTTACAAAGGCTACACCTTC. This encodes CASSFGPGTYKGYTF.

This CDR3 is CASSPEAGAANYGYTF. Here the CDR3 DNA reads TGCGCCAGCAGCCCCGAGGCCGGGGCCGCAAACTATGGCTACACCTTC. V usage is TRBV4-1 and J usage is TRBJ1-2; TRBD1 is a possible D gene (5 bases). The CDR3 covers 16 residues. Germline V gene lookup returns CDR1 MGHRA and CDR2 YSYEKL. The germline V and J ends were trimmed by 4 bases and 2 bases, with 17 bases remaining between them.

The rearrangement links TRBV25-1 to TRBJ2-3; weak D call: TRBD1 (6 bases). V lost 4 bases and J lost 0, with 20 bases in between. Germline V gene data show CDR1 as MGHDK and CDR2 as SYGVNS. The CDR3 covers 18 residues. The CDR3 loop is CASSGGWTDWTSTDTQYF. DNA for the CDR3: TGTGCCAGCAGTGGGGGGTGGACAGACTGGACTAGCACAGATACGCAGTATTTT. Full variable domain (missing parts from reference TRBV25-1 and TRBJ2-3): EADIYQTPRYLVIGTGKKITLECSQTMGHDKMYWYQQDPGMELHLIHYSYGVNSTEKGDLSSESTVSRIRTEHFPLTLESARPSHTSQYLCASSGGWTDWTSTDTQYFGPGTRLTVL.

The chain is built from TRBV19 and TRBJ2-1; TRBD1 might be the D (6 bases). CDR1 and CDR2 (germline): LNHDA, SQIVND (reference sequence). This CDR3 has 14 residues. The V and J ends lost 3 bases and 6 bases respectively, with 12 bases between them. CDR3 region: CASSISTGFNEQFF. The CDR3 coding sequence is TGTGCCAGTAGTATCTCTACAGGGTTCAATGAGCAGTTCTTC.

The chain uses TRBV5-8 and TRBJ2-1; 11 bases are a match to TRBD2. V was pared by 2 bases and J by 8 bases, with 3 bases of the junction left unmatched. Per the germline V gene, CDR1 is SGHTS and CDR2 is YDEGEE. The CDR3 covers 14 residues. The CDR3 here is CASSFGLAGYEQFF. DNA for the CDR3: TGTGCCAGCAGCTTCGGACTAGCGGGCTATGAGCAGTTCTTC.

DNA for the CDR3: TGTGCCAGCTCACCAGAGGTGAACTATGGCTACACCTTC. It translates to CASSPEVNYGYTF. This chain links TRBV18 with TRBJ1-2; no definite D call. This CDR3 is built from 13 residues. V lost 2 bases and J 2 bases, leaving 6 bases between the germline ends. Germline V lookup: CDR1 KGHSH, CDR2 LQKENI.

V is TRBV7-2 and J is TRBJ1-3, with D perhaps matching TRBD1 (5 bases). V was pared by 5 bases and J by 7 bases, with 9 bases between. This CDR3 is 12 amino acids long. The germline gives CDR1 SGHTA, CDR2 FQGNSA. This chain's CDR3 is CASSPRQNTIYF. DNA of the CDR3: TGTGCCAGCAGCCCCCGACAGAACACCATATATTTT.

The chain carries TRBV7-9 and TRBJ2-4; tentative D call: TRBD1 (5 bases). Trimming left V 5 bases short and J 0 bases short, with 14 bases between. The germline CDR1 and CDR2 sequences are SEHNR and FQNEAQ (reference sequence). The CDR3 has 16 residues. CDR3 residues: CASSKFLDRAKNIQYF. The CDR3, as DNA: TGTGCCAGCAGCAAGTTTCTCGACAGAGCCAAAAACATTCAGTACTTC.

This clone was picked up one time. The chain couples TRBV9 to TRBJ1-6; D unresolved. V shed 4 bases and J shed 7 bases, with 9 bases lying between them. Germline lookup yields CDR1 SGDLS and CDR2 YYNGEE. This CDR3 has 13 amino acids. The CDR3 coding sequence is TGTGCCAGCAGCACTGGACGGAATTCACCCCTCCACTTT. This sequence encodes CASSTGRNSPLHF.

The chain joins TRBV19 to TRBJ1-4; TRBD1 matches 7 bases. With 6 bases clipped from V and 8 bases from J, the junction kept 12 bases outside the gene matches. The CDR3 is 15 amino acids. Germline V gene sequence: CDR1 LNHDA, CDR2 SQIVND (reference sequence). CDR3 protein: CASSLTGTDAEKLFF. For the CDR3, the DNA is TGTGCCAGTAGCCTAACCGGGACAGATGCAGAAAAACTGTTTTTT.

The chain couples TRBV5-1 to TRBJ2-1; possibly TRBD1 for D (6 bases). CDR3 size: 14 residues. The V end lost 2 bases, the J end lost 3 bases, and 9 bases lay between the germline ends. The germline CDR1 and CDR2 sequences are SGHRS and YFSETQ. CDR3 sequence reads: CASSLNRDYNEQFF. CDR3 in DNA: TGCGCCAGCAGCTTAAACAGGGACTACAATGAGCAGTTCTTC.

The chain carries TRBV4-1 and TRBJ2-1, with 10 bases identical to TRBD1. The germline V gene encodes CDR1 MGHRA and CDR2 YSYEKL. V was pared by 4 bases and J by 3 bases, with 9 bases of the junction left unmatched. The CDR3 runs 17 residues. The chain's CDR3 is CASSRKSGTGVYNEQFF. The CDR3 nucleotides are TGCGCCAGCAGCCGCAAATCCGGGACAGGGGTCTACAATGAGCAGTTCTTC.

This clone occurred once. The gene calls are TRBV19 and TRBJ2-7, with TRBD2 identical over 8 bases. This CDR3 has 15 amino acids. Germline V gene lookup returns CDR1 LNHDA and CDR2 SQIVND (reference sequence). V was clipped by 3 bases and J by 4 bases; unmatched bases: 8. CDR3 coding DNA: TGTGCCAGTAGTATCGGTCGGGGGGGCTCTTACGAGCAGTACTTC. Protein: CASSIGRGGSYEQYF.